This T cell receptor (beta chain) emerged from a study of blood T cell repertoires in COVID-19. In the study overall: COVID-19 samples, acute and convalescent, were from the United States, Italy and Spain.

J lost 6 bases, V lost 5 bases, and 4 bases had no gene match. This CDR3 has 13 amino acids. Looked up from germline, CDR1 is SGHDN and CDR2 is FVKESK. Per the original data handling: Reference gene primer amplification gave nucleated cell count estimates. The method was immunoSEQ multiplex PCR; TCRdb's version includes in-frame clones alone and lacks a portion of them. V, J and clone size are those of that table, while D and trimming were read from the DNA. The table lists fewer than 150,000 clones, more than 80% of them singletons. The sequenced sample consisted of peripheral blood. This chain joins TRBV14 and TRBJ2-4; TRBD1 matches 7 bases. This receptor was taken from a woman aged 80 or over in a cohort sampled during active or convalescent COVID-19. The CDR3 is CASSSTGVNIQYF. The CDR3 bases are TGTGCCAGCAGCTCTACAGGGGTAAACATTCAGTACTTC.